This T cell receptor beta chain was profiled in a study of shared clonotypes between healthy human individuals. Points from the study as a whole: Relative to memory subsets, naive subsets generally showed larger estimated richness.

Worth noting for this clone: Its antigen is not known.

Donors were healthy HIV-negative adults without recent acute infections or vaccinations. Measured with immunoSEQ multiplex PCR; TCRdb has only the in-frame clones, and not every one. Among some 1 million clones listed, about 76% were seen once. The germline V gene encodes CDR1 SGHTA and CDR2 FQGNSA. Trimming removed 3 bases from V and 5 bases from J, with 10 bases in between. The CDR3 totals 14 residues. What was sequenced was memory CD4+ T cells sorted from blood. Subset: CD45RA-negative fraction. The clonotype comes from a man aged 18 to 35 in good health. The chain links TRBV7-2 to TRBJ1-4; D possibly corresponds to TRBD1 (6 bases). The CDR3 is CASSLVGTNEKLFF. CDR3 coding DNA: TGTGCCAGCAGCTTGGTCGGGACAAATGAAAAACTGTTTTTT. Looking up the rest from reference TRBV7-2 and TRBJ1-4 gives the full variable domain: GAGVSQSPSNKVTEKGKDVELRCDPISGHTALYWYRQSLGQGLEFLIYFQGNSAPDKSGLPSDRFSAERTGGSVSTLTIQRTQQEDSAVYLCASSLVGTNEKLFFGSGTQLSVL.